This T cell receptor (beta chain) was found in a study of glioma-infiltrating T cells. Study summary: Target coverage was about 4- to 11-fold for roughly one million blood T cells. Study-level points and caveats: Above-expected tissue-blood divergence occurred in all gliomas, most in low-grade ones. Shared blood CDR3 signature motifs marked patients with low tissue-blood divergence.

Worth noting for this clonotype: Its antigen is undetermined.

This CDR3 comprises 13 residues. Germline V gives CDR1 LNHNV, CDR2 YYDKDF (reference sequence). The V end was cut by 3 bases, the J end by 7 bases, with 12 bases between. Using RNA template, CDR3s of TCR alpha and beta were amplified with iRepertoire arm-PCR. TCRdb reanalysed the multiplex PCR reads using MiXCR and keeps one entry per CDR3 protein. This sample carries 300,000 to 400,000 distinct CDR3 sequences, 41% of them seen once, and the ten largest clones take around 12%. The receptor's source is a human donor with low-grade glioma or glioblastoma, undergoing nonglioma brain surgery, or in good health (not recorded which). Source material: glioma tissue, nonneoplastic brain tissue, or PBMCs (not recorded which). This rearrangement joins TRBV15 to TRBJ1-2; TRBD1 might be the D (5 bases). CDR3 coding DNA: TGTGCCACCAGCAGTAGACAGAGAGGTGGCTACACCTTC. Its translation: CATSSRQRGGYTF.